This T cell receptor beta chain originates from a study of blood T cell repertoires in COVID-19. Participants were placed into cohorts based on the clinical history they reported. Resolution of symptoms, clearance, or two negative PCRs was present in recovered Cohort 3 donors. In the original workflow: Reference gene primer amplification yielded estimated nucleated cell counts. Using immunoSEQ multiplex PCR, the repertoire was profiled, and TCRdb retains in-frame clones only, with some absent. V and J calls and clone size come straight from that table; D and trimming were deduced from the DNA. Among roughly 200,000 clones listed, 85% were seen once. CDR3 size: 11 residues. V was cut by 4 bases and J by 2 bases, with 2 bases left in between.

The chain is built from TRBV12-3 or TRBV12-4 and TRBJ2-5; D gene uncertain. The sample consisted of PBMCs or T cells enriched from blood (not recorded which). The source of this sequence is a middle-aged man who had recovered from COVID-19. DNA for the CDR3: TGTGCCAGCAGTTCGCAAGAGACCCAGTACTTC. It specifies CASSSQETQYF.